These 18 T cell receptor beta chains came from one sample sequenced in a study of T cells after yellow fever vaccination. TCRdb fed the 5' RACE reads into MiXCR, producing one record per CDR3 protein. The sample has under 600,000 distinct CDR3 sequences, roughly 13% seen once; the top ten hold over 12%. The material was PBMCs, obtained on the day of the yellow fever booster vaccination. The receptor source for this set is a young man who received the YFV17D yellow fever vaccine.

V gene TRBV6-2 or TRBV6-3 combines with J gene TRBJ2-7; 8 positions match TRBD2. The CDR3 is made up of 16 amino acids. V shed 2 bases and J 3 bases; nucleotides not matched to a gene: 9. The germline CDR1 and CDR2 sequences are MNHEY and SVGEGT. The CDR3 nucleotides read TGTGCCAGCAGTTACCCTCTTAGCGGGAACGTCTACGAGCAGTACTTC. This translates into CASSYPLSGNVYEQYF.

The genes are TRBV4-3 and TRBJ2-7; 10 bases fit TRBD1. The trim removed 0 bases at V and 7 bases at J, leaving 9 bases unmatched. There are 16 residues in the CDR3. Germline V gene sequence: CDR1 LGHNA, CDR2 YSLEER. CDR3 DNA sequence: TGCGCCAGCAGCCAAGAAAGGACAGGGGGACTGGGTGAGCAGTACTTC. As protein: CASSQERTGGLGEQYF.

This clonotype was detected only a few times. The V gene is TRBV20-1, the J gene TRBJ2-3; 8 bases map to TRBD1. The CDR3 consists of 16 residues. Germline V CDR1 and CDR2: DFQATT, SNEGSKA (reference sequence). J was trimmed by 2 bases and V by 3 bases; bases with no gene match: 10. DNA of the CDR3: TGCAGTGCTAGCCTGGACAGGGAGGACGTCACAGATACGCAGTATTTT. This encodes CSASLDREDVTDTQYF.

This chain connects TRBV5-1 to TRBJ2-2; no firm D call. V gave up 5 bases and J gave up 0 bases, with 11 bases separating them. Germline V gene lookup returns CDR1 SGHRS and CDR2 YFSETQ. This CDR3 has 15 amino acids. This CDR3 is CASSFGTSNTGELFF. In DNA, the CDR3 is TGCGCCAGCAGTTTCGGAACTTCGAACACCGGGGAGCTGTTTTTT.

The chain joins TRBV7-2 to TRBJ2-3; D is ambiguous. Germline assignment: CDR1 SGHTA and CDR2 FQGNSA. Trimming removed 0 bases at V and 5 bases at J, with 18 bases between. The CDR3 loop spans 17 amino acids. For the CDR3, the DNA is TGTGCCAGCAGCTTAGCGATCTGGGATGGGGTTGGAGATACGCAGTATTTT. Its protein is CASSLAIWDGVGDTQYF.

This clonotype was counted many times. This chain's CDR3 is CASSLSVSYNEQFF. The CDR3 coding sequence is TGTGCCAGCAGCTTGAGTGTTTCCTACAATGAGCAGTTCTTC. The chain uses TRBV7-2 and TRBJ2-1, with D uncertain. CDR1 is SGHTA and CDR2 is FQGNSA in the germline V gene. The CDR3 is 14 residues long. The V gene lost 3 bases and the J gene lost 1 base, with 7 bases spanning the gap.

This clonotype was counted between two and nine times. This sequence joins TRBV12-3 or TRBV12-4 and TRBJ1-1; D unclear. The CDR3 has 12 residues. The V end lost 6 bases, the J end lost 3 bases, and 8 bases lay between the germline ends. The CDR3 DNA reads TGTGCCAGCAGAAGAGGATACACTGAAGCTTTCTTT. Protein product: CASRRGYTEAFF.

The rearrangement uses TRBV5-4 and TRBJ2-7; D may be TRBD1 (6 bases). V was trimmed by 3 bases and J by 4 bases, leaving 17 bases between them. CDR3 length: 15 residues. Germline V lookup: CDR1 SGHNT, CDR2 YYREEE (reference sequence). The CDR3 reads CASSSDSSTGYEQYF. The DNA of the CDR3 is TGTGCCAGCAGCTCGGACAGTTCTACGGGGTACGAGCAGTACTTC.

The chain recombines TRBV11-2 with TRBJ2-2; TRBD2 matches at 10 bases. J gave up 7 bases and V 4 bases, and 6 bases lay outside the gene matches. Germline CDR1 SGHAT, CDR2 FQNNGV. The CDR3 runs to 15 residues. This CDR3 is CASSSLAGAVGELFF. Written as DNA, the CDR3 is TGTGCCAGCAGCTCGCTAGCGGGAGCGGTCGGGGAGCTGTTTTTT.

This chain links TRBV7-8 with TRBJ1-1; D possibly corresponds to TRBD1 (6 bases). From germline, CDR1 is SGHVS and CDR2 FQNEAQ. This CDR3 comprises 15 residues. V lost 10 bases to trimming and J lost 0 bases, with 18 bases between them. The CDR3: CANERQEGLNTEAFF. CDR3 nucleotide sequence: TGTGCCAACGAGCGACAGGAAGGACTGAACACTGAAGCTTTCTTT.

The J gene is TRBJ2-7, the V gene TRBV7-9; TRBD1 matches at 7 bases. Unmatched junction bases numbered 15, after V lost 4 bases and J lost 9 bases. CDR3 length equals 15 residues. The V gene's germline CDR1 is SEHNR and CDR2 FQNEAQ (reference sequence). The DNA of the CDR3 is TGTGCCAGCAGCTCGGGACAGAGCTCTCTGGACGGGCAGTACTTC. Protein product: CASSSGQSSLDGQYF. The complete variable domain, with remaining parts taken from reference TRBV7-9 and TRBJ2-7, reads DTGVSQNPRHKITKRGQNVTFRCDPISEHNRLYWYRQTLGQGPEFLTYFQNEAQLEKSRLLSDRFSAERPKGSFSTLEIQRTEQGDSAMYLCASSSGQSSLDGQYFGPGTRLTVT.

V gene TRBV19 combines with J gene TRBJ1-5; a weak D match, TRBD1 (5 bases). Germline V CDR1 and CDR2: LNHDA, SQIVND (reference sequence). V was trimmed by 9 bases and J by 4 bases, leaving 19 bases between them. This CDR3 contains 15 residues. The CDR3 bases are TGTGCCAGCACCCCAGGTGGGACGACAAATCAGCCCCAGCATTTT. Translating gives CASTPGGTTNQPQHF.

This clonotype was found a few times. The V gene is TRBV5-1, the J gene TRBJ2-1; D possibly corresponds to TRBD2 (6 bases). The germline V and J ends were trimmed by 4 bases and 4 bases, with 21 bases remaining between them. CDR3 length: 17 residues. In germline, CDR1 is SGHRS, CDR2 YFSETQ. The CDR3 DNA is TGCGCCAGCAGCACGGGACTTTCGACGCTTATTTACAATGAGCAGTTCTTC. It yields the protein CASSTGLSTLIYNEQFF.

The V gene is TRBV6-1, the J gene TRBJ2-1, with TRBD1 matching 7 bases. Germline V gene lookup returns CDR1 MNHNS and CDR2 SASEGT. Unmatched junction bases numbered 5, after V lost 6 bases and J lost 3 bases. This CDR3 region has 14 residues. The CDR3 loop is CASSRRDSYNEQFF. The CDR3 DNA follows: TGTGCCAGCAGCCGCCGGGACAGCTACAATGAGCAGTTCTTC.

The chain employs TRBV12-3 or TRBV12-4 and TRBJ1-2; D gene ambiguous. The CDR3 runs to 13 residues. The V end was cut by 4 bases, the J end by 8 bases, with 14 bases between. The CDR3: CASSSPWLRGYTF. CDR3 nucleotides: TGTGCCAGCAGTTCCCCCTGGCTTAGAGGCTACACCTTC.

This clonotype came up many times. The J gene is TRBJ2-7, the V gene TRBV5-1; possible D gene TRBD1, 5 bases. This CDR3 comprises 13 residues. Trimming pared 3 bases from V and 2 bases from J, leaving 9 bases between. Germline CDR1 reads SGHRS; CDR2 reads YFSETQ. In DNA, the CDR3 is TGCGCCAGCAGCTACCCAGGGACCTACGAGCAGTACTTC. Residues: CASSYPGTYEQYF.

This chain joins TRBV23-1 and TRBJ2-5; D remains ambiguous. TRBV23-1 is labeled an ORF, and its function is uncertain. The CDR3 has 14 residues. The V gene lost 0 bases and the J gene lost 6 bases, with 11 bases spanning the gap. This CDR3 reads CASSQSNSRQTQYF. As DNA, the CDR3 is TGCGCCAGCAGTCAATCGAACAGCAGGCAGACCCAGTACTTC.

This clonotype has more than one count but fewer than ten. This chain joins TRBV30 and TRBJ1-4; TRBD1 agrees at 7 bases. V shed 4 bases and J 3 bases; nucleotides not matched to a gene: 8. The CDR3 loop spans 15 amino acids. From germline, CDR1 is GTSNPN and CDR2 SVGIG (reference sequence). The CDR3 is CAWNDYGTANEKLFF. CDR3 DNA sequence: TGTGCCTGGAATGACTACGGGACAGCTAATGAAAAACTGTTTTTT.